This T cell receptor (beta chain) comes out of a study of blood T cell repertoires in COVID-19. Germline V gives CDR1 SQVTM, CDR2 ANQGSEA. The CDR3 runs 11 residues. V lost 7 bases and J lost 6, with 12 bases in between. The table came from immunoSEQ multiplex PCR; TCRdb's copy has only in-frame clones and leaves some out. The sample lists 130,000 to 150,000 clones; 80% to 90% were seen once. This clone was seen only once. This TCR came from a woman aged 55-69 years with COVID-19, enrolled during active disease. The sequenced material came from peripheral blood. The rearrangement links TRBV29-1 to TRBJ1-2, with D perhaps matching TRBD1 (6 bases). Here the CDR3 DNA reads TGCAGCGCAAGGAAGGGGGATGGCTACACCTTC. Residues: CSARKGDGYTF.